This T cell receptor beta chain was recorded in a study of blood T cell repertoires in COVID-19. Deletions cut 3 bases from V and 3 bases from J, with 6 bases between. CDR3 length equals 13 residues. The germline CDR1 and CDR2 sequences are SGHRS and YFSETQ. Using immunoSEQ multiplex PCR, the repertoire was profiled, and TCRdb retains in-frame clones only, with some absent. Of 300,000 to 400,000 clones listed, over 80% were seen once; the top ten hold around 6%. The genes are TRBV5-1 and TRBJ1-4; no clear D. This TCR was recovered from a woman between 45 and 60 years old with COVID-19, enrolled during active disease. Sequenced material: peripheral blood. CDR3 residues: CASSSGSNEKLFF. CDR3 coding DNA: TGCGCCAGCAGCTCGGGGTCTAATGAAAAACTGTTTTTT.